This T cell receptor (beta chain) is from a study of graft-versus-host responses after intestinal transplantation. Study-wide context: Uniformly, recipients were administered anti-thymocyte globulin induction with subsequent tacrolimus and steroids for 3 to 4 years.

The study, taken as a whole, reports: GvH clones were identified in recipient marrow, with some first appearing in ileum or blood. There was an association between peak levels of circulating GvH clones and early post-transplant HvG declines.

This CDR3 is 18 amino acids long. In germline, CDR1 is MGHRA, CDR2 YSYEKL. Libraries were prepared by immunoSEQ multiplex PCR; TCRdb keeps only in-frame clonotypes and omits some of them. The table includes approximately 93,000 clones, approximately 90% detected once. Worth noting for this clone: No antigen is known for it. A read error may produce the germline difference seen at one junction end.

V usage is TRBV4-1 and J usage is TRBJ2-5; 12 bases map to TRBD2. The J call may be mistaken, given a closer DNA end match to TRBJ2-7. The TCR sequence derives from a human donor who was the organ donor for an intestinal transplant. Sample: unstimulated CD8+ T cells sorted from spleen or lymph node cells, taken before transplant. CDR3 sequence: CASGQGKTSGGSSYEQYF. The CDR3 DNA reads as TGCGCCAGCGGCCAAGGGAAGACTAGCGGGGGAAGCTCCTACGAGCAGTACTTC.